Listed below are T cell receptor beta chains from one sample, sequenced in a study of cytomegalovirus exposure and HLA in healthy donors. The table came from immunoSEQ multiplex PCR; TCRdb's copy has only in-frame clones and leaves some out. The sample gives 100,000 to 150,000 clones, more than 75% of which show up once; around 5% is in the top ten. Sequencing was done on a sample of PBMCs. These receptors came from a young man in good health and CMV-seronegative. Each CDR3 is given with its conserved first and last residue. The D gene is left open where the match is weak. Only some rows state a clone size, as once, few, many or a class for expanded clones.

clone size: once
V gene: TRBV10-1
D gene: -
J gene: TRBJ2-1
CDR3 DNA: TGCGCCAGCACCGGACCACCTCGGGACTCGAATTACAATGAGCAGTTCTTC
CDR3 protein: CASTGPPRDSNYNEQFF

clone size: -
V gene: TRBV2
D gene: TRBD2
J gene: TRBJ2-5
CDR3 DNA: TGTGCCAGCAGTGAACAACTAGCGGGAGACCGGGAGACCCAGTACTTC
CDR3 protein: CASSEQLAGDRETQYF

clone size: once
V gene: TRBV9
D gene: TRBD2
J gene: TRBJ2-1
CDR3 DNA: TGTGCCAGCAGCCCACGGGGGGTTAGCTACAATGAGCAGTTCTTC
CDR3 protein: CASSPRGVSYNEQFF

clone size: -
V gene: TRBV27
D gene: -
J gene: TRBJ2-6
CDR3 DNA: TGTGCCAGCAGTTTCAGGGCCGATTCTGGGGCCAACGTCCTGACTTTC
CDR3 protein: CASSFRADSGANVLTF

clone size: -
V gene: TRBV27
D gene: -
J gene: TRBJ2-2
CDR3 DNA: TGTGCCAGCAGCGAGGGGGCCGGGGAGCTGTTTTTT
CDR3 protein: CASSEGAGELFF

clone size: few
V gene: TRBV6-6
D gene: TRBD2
J gene: TRBJ2-7
CDR3 DNA: TGTGCCAGCAGTCCGGGGACTAGCGGGCCTGGGGTGCAGTACTTC
CDR3 protein: CASSPGTSGPGVQYF

clone size: -
V gene: TRBV11-3
D gene: TRBD2
J gene: TRBJ2-3
CDR3 DNA: TGTGCCAGCAGCACCGGGACTAGCGGCTCCGCGGATACGCAGTATTTT
CDR3 protein: CASSTGTSGSADTQYF

clone size: -
V gene: TRBV19
D gene: TRBD1
J gene: TRBJ2-1
CDR3 DNA: TGTGCCAGTAGTATGGTTCTACGGACAGGGCGGGATGAGCAGTTCTTC
CDR3 protein: CASSMVLRTGRDEQFF

clone size: -
V gene: TRBV6-5
D gene: -
J gene: TRBJ2-2
CDR3 DNA: TGTGCCAGCAGGAGGACAGACTTCACCGGGGAGCTGTTTTTT
CDR3 protein: CASRRTDFTGELFF

clone size: few
V gene: TRBV5-6
D gene: -
J gene: TRBJ1-2
CDR3 DNA: TGTGCCAGCAGCTTGACAGGGCCCCACCTCTATGGCTACACCTTC
CDR3 protein: CASSLTGPHLYGYTF

clone size: -
V gene: TRBV2
D gene: TRBD2
J gene: TRBJ2-5
CDR3 DNA: TGTGCCAGCGCGGGACTAGCGGACCAAGAGACCCAGTACTTC
CDR3 protein: CASAGLADQETQYF

clone size: -
V gene: TRBV5-6
D gene: -
J gene: TRBJ2-1
CDR3 DNA: TGTGCCAGCAGCTTGGGATTCGGTGACGCGACAGTCTCCTACAATGAGCAGTTCTTC
CDR3 protein: CASSLGFGDATVSYNEQFF

clone size: -
V gene: TRBV30
D gene: TRBD1
J gene: TRBJ2-5
CDR3 DNA: TGTGCCTGGAGTGTGCATGACAGGGGGTCCCAAGAGACCCAGTACTTC
CDR3 protein: CAWSVHDRGSQETQYF

clone size: -
V gene: TRBV7-6
D gene: TRBD2
J gene: TRBJ2-1
CDR3 DNA: TGTGCCAGCAGGGGACTAGCGGAAAATGAGCAGTTCTTC
CDR3 protein: CASRGLAENEQFF

clone size: -
V gene: TRBV29-1
D gene: TRBD1
J gene: TRBJ1-2
CDR3 DNA: TGCAGCGTTGACATATGGGACAGAAATTCGGGCTATGGCTACACCTTC
CDR3 protein: CSVDIWDRNSGYGYTF

clone size: -
V gene: TRBV18
D gene: TRBD1
J gene: TRBJ2-7
CDR3 DNA: TGTGCCAGCTCACCACCTGGGATAGGGGGCTTATACGAGCAGTACTTC
CDR3 protein: CASSPPGIGGLYEQYF

clone size: -
V gene: TRBV30
D gene: TRBD2
J gene: TRBJ2-7
CDR3 DNA: TGTGCCTGGGTTAGCGGGAGTTCGTACGAGCAGTACTTC
CDR3 protein: CAWVSGSSYEQYF

clone size: -
V gene: TRBV27
D gene: TRBD1
J gene: TRBJ2-2
CDR3 DNA: TGTGCCAGCAGTCCGCAGGACAGGGACGCCGGGGAGCTGTTTTTT
CDR3 protein: CASSPQDRDAGELFF

clone size: -
V gene: TRBV5-4
D gene: -
J gene: TRBJ1-5
CDR3 DNA: TGTGCCAGCAGCGTAGACGGGGGGATTCAGCCCCAGCATTTT
CDR3 protein: CASSVDGGIQPQHF

clone size: -
V gene: TRBV5-1
D gene: -
J gene: TRBJ2-2
CDR3 DNA: TGCGCCAGCAGCTTGGTGGTCGGAGACACCGGGGAGCTGTTTTTT
CDR3 protein: CASSLVVGDTGELFF

clone size: -
V gene: TRBV27
D gene: -
J gene: TRBJ2-4
CDR3 DNA: TGTGCCAGTAGTTTAGAGCAGGGGAGAAACATTCAGTACTTC
CDR3 protein: CASSLEQGRNIQYF

clone size: -
V gene: TRBV30
D gene: -
J gene: TRBJ1-6
CDR3 DNA: TGTGCCTGGAGGAAGTCCGCGGGAGGTAATTCACCCCTCCACTTT
CDR3 protein: CAWRKSAGGNSPLHF

clone size: few
V gene: TRBV30
D gene: -
J gene: TRBJ2-1
CDR3 DNA: TGTGCCTGGATTGGGGGGGCGGCTCAGTTCTTC
CDR3 protein: CAWIGGAAQFF

clone size: -
V gene: TRBV7-2
D gene: TRBD1
J gene: TRBJ2-3
CDR3 DNA: TGTGCCAGCAGTCGATCTTCCAGGGGGCTGGGCACAGATACGCAGTATTTT
CDR3 protein: CASSRSSRGLGTDTQYF

clone size: -
V gene: TRBV2
D gene: -
J gene: TRBJ1-5
CDR3 DNA: TGTGCCAGCAGTGATCTTAGTTTCAATCAGCCCCAGCATTTT
CDR3 protein: CASSDLSFNQPQHF

clone size: -
V gene: TRBV27
D gene: TRBD1
J gene: TRBJ1-5
CDR3 DNA: TGTGCCAGCAGTCGACAGGGTGTCGGGGCCCAGCATTTT
CDR3 protein: CASSRQGVGAQHF

clone size: -
V gene: TRBV23-1
D gene: -
J gene: TRBJ2-1
CDR3 DNA: TGCGCCAGCAGTCAATATTTCTACCGGGGGGCATACAATGAGCAGTTCTTC
CDR3 protein: CASSQYFYRGAYNEQFF

clone size: -
V gene: TRBV6-4
D gene: TRBD2
J gene: TRBJ2-3
CDR3 DNA: TGTGCCAGCAGTGACAGGCGGGAGACAGATACGCAGTATTTT
CDR3 protein: CASSDRRETDTQYF

clone size: -
V gene: TRBV19
D gene: -
J gene: TRBJ1-2
CDR3 DNA: TGTGCCAGTAGTATAGTCGGGAGAGGCTACACCTTC
CDR3 protein: CASSIVGRGYTF